These T cell receptor beta chains were read from a single sample in a study of PD-L1 blockade in urothelial cancer. Here immunoSEQ multiplex PCR was the method, and the copy in TCRdb shows in-frame clones only, minus some. The sample lists around 130,000 clones, approximately 84% occurring once. The source was PBMCs, collected around atezolizumab (anti-PD-L1) treatment. Receptors were obtained from a man aged 45-65 years with urothelial cancer. Both conserved end residues are part of each CDR3. Fields, in order: D gene, V gene, J gene, clone size, CDR3 DNA, CDR3 protein. A D gene is named only where the DNA matches it firmly. Size values are once, few and many counts, or a class for expanded clones, and some rows have none.

d_call: .; v_call: TRBV5-4; j_call: TRBJ2-7; clone_size: .; cdr3_nt: TGTGCCAGCAGCTTTGGATCGGACAGTCTGTACGAGCAGTACTTC; cdr3_aa: CASSFGSDSLYEQYF
d_call: TRBD1; v_call: TRBV2; j_call: TRBJ1-1; clone_size: .; cdr3_nt: TGTGCCGGTATTTTCGACAGGGGTCTTATGAACACTGAAGCTTTCTTT; cdr3_aa: CAGIFDRGLMNTEAFF
d_call: .; v_call: TRBV7-9; j_call: TRBJ1-2; clone_size: .; cdr3_nt: TGTGCCAGCGGAGGCCCGGTGAAGGTGAACTATGGCTACACCTTC; cdr3_aa: CASGGPVKVNYGYTF
d_call: TRBD1; v_call: TRBV14; j_call: TRBJ1-5; clone_size: .; cdr3_nt: TGTGCCAGCAGCCCAGGGGGAAATAGCAATCAGCCCCAGCATTTT; cdr3_aa: CASSPGGNSNQPQHF
d_call: TRBD2; v_call: TRBV18; j_call: TRBJ2-1; clone_size: .; cdr3_nt: TGTGCCAGCTCACCCAGGACTAGCGGAGAAATTAGCTCCTACAATGAGCAGTTCTTC; cdr3_aa: CASSPRTSGEISSYNEQFF
d_call: .; v_call: TRBV10-3; j_call: TRBJ1-6; clone_size: few; cdr3_nt: TGTGCCATCAGTGCCGGCGGGGCCGACTCCTATAATTCACCCCTCCACTTT; cdr3_aa: CAISAGGADSYNSPLHF
d_call: TRBD1; v_call: TRBV27; j_call: TRBJ2-2; clone_size: few; cdr3_nt: TGTGCCAGCAGGGGGGACAGCCAGGCCGGGGAGCTGTTTTTT; cdr3_aa: CASRGDSQAGELFF
d_call: .; v_call: TRBV27; j_call: TRBJ2-5; clone_size: .; cdr3_nt: TGTGCCAGCAGCACCAGGGTGTCCGAGACCCAGTACTTC; cdr3_aa: CASSTRVSETQYF
d_call: TRBD1; v_call: TRBV28; j_call: TRBJ2-5; clone_size: .; cdr3_nt: TGTGCCAGCAGTTTGGCCGGGACAGGGGGCGGAAAGACCCAGTACTTC; cdr3_aa: CASSLAGTGGGKTQYF
d_call: TRBD1; v_call: TRBV19; j_call: TRBJ1-2; clone_size: once; cdr3_nt: TGTGCCAGTAGTACCTTACAGGGGCAAGCTGGCTATGGCTACACCTTC; cdr3_aa: CASSTLQGQAGYGYTF
d_call: .; v_call: TRBV5-5; j_call: TRBJ1-6; clone_size: .; cdr3_nt: TGTGCCAGCAGCCCAATAGTGCCGGGAAGCTCCTATAATTCACCCCTCCACTTT; cdr3_aa: CASSPIVPGSSYNSPLHF
d_call: .; v_call: TRBV10-3; j_call: TRBJ2-7; clone_size: few; cdr3_nt: TGTGCCAGCAAGGCGACAGAGCTCTACGAGCAGTACTTC; cdr3_aa: CASKATELYEQYF
d_call: .; v_call: TRBV7-9; j_call: TRBJ2-1; clone_size: .; cdr3_nt: TGTGCCAGCAGCTTAGCTAGCTGGGACAATGAGCAGTTCTTC; cdr3_aa: CASSLASWDNEQFF
d_call: .; v_call: TRBV19; j_call: TRBJ1-4; clone_size: .; cdr3_nt: TGTGCCAGTAGACAGTTTGATGAAAAACTGTTTTTT; cdr3_aa: CASRQFDEKLFF
d_call: .; v_call: TRBV15; j_call: TRBJ2-3; clone_size: .; cdr3_nt: TGTGCCACCAGCGGATACACAGGGTCTACAGATACGCAGTATTTT; cdr3_aa: CATSGYTGSTDTQYF
d_call: TRBD2; v_call: TRBV7-9; j_call: TRBJ2-2; clone_size: .; cdr3_nt: TGTGCCAGCGGGACTAGCGAAAACACCGGGGAGCTGTTTTTT; cdr3_aa: CASGTSENTGELFF
d_call: TRBD1; v_call: TRBV15; j_call: TRBJ1-6; clone_size: once; cdr3_nt: TGTGCCACCACCAACCTGGACAGGGGAAGATCACCCCTCCACTTT; cdr3_aa: CATTNLDRGRSPLHF
d_call: TRBD2; v_call: TRBV29-1; j_call: TRBJ2-3; clone_size: .; cdr3_nt: TGCAGCGTTGGACTAGCGGGAACCACAGATACGCAGTATTTT; cdr3_aa: CSVGLAGTTDTQYF
d_call: TRBD1; v_call: TRBV30; j_call: TRBJ1-6; clone_size: .; cdr3_nt: TGTGCCTGGAGTGTACAGGGGGTTTCACCCCTCCACTTT; cdr3_aa: CAWSVQGVSPLHF
d_call: TRBD1; v_call: TRBV28; j_call: TRBJ1-5; clone_size: .; cdr3_nt: TGTGCCAGCAGTTGGGGAACAGGGGGTAAGGCCCAGCATTTT; cdr3_aa: CASSWGTGGKAQHF
d_call: .; v_call: TRBV7-2; j_call: TRBJ2-1; clone_size: .; cdr3_nt: TGTGCCAGCAGCTTATCCCATAGTAACAATGAGCAGTTCTTC; cdr3_aa: CASSLSHSNNEQFF
d_call: .; v_call: TRBV28; j_call: TRBJ1-5; clone_size: .; cdr3_nt: TGTGCCAGCAGTTTCGGCAGGGTCCGGGAGGAGCCCCAGCATTTT; cdr3_aa: CASSFGRVREEPQHF
d_call: TRBD2; v_call: TRBV10-3; j_call: TRBJ2-5; clone_size: .; cdr3_nt: TGTGCCATCAGAAGGGATAAAGGACTAGCGGGAGTTGGGGAGACCCAGTACTTC; cdr3_aa: CAIRRDKGLAGVGETQYF